This T cell receptor (beta chain) is from a study of blood T cells in healthy people across ages (dated by TCRdb to between 2014 and 2016). Concerning the study at large: In model experiments, roughly one uniquely barcoded TCR beta cDNA molecule per two T cells was captured by template switching. To track age-related changes in TCR beta repertoire diversity, the study relied on deep sequencing normalized with unique cDNA molecular identifiers. Donors were grouped into four age groups: young (average roughly 17 years), middle-aged (roughly 38), aged (about 59) and long-lived (about 89). To avoid experimental bias, donors of different ages were randomly spread across the sequencing lanes. The study analyzed two additional independent replicas of 1 million unique cDNA reads from the same blood draw for two donors, one aged 18 to 30 and one aged 80 or older. The paper's findings and limits, for the study overall: The long-lived group showed more naive CD4+ T cells, fewer expanded clones and increased TCR diversity than the aged group, suggesting age selection. Conclusive comparison of naive and antigen-experienced compartments was prevented by the profiling of bulk unsorted PBMCs. Because donor CMV infection status was unknown, age-related changes in expanded clonotypes were potentially confounded. Estimates of total diversity from one million sequenced T cells were regarded as lower bounds and underestimates. As age increased, observed TCR beta diversity per million T cells dropped in a roughly linear way, and a significant reduction was already evident by age approximately 40. There was a strong correlation between observed TCR beta diversity and the percentage of naive T cells measured by flow cytometry.

The library was made by 5' RACE. The data were produced on an Illumina HiSeq 2500. A second PCR of roughly 6 to 12 cycles was run with a J-beta primer mix and a sample-barcoded 5' primer. A template-switch 5' adaptor carrying 12 random nucleotides introduced a unique molecular identifier onto each TCR beta cDNA molecule. Each sample yielded at least 2.5 million CDR3-containing paired-end reads. The Mint cDNA synthesis kit, primed by a TRBC-specific oligonucleotide, was used to synthesize first-strand cDNA from all RNA. Following uracil-DNA glycosylase treatment, a first 18-cycle PCR with universal primers M1SS and BC2_uni_R was performed on all cDNA. Under the source paper's analysis protocol: Normalization of each sample was performed by random selection of 1 million high-quality reads, each carrying a distinct molecular identifier. Instead of being binned into consensus sequences, reads with shared molecular identifiers were discarded. CDR3 identification, clonotype clustering and error correction used MiTCR with a Q25 quality threshold and the strictest error-elimination algorithm. A nonparametric unseen species model with Euler transformation was used to estimate a lower bound on total TCR beta diversity. Using fastp trimming at Q25 and MiXCR clonotype assembly, TCRdb reanalyzed the public sequencing data and kept in-frame beta chains. Identical CDR3 protein sequences are pooled into one entry, listed with their most common genes and DNA. The V and J calls and clone size come from TCRdb's table, not from the authors' own analysis. The sample has about 780,000 distinct CDR3 sequences on record, about half of them singletons. In total, the top ten clones hold around 18% of the sample.

Trimming removed 1 base from V and 0 bases from J, leaving 9 bases between the germline ends. As encoded in the germline V gene (reference sequence), CDR1 is LGHDT while CDR2 is YNNKEL. The CDR3 measures 15 amino acids from cysteine to phenylalanine. Only the CDR3 part of the read is kept: 45 bases, read in frame from the first base. This clonotype showed up just once. Its target antigen remains unknown. No base-level quality is on record; no much larger clone is a single base apart. A lone read offers only weak evidence. The donors were roughly 39 Caucasian individuals from Russia, aged roughly 6 to 100 years, who were systemically healthy. Each donor gave 8 to 10 milliliters of peripheral blood, collected into EDTA-treated Vacutainer tubes. Ficoll-Paque density-gradient centrifugation was used to isolate PBMCs, with at least 6.5 million per sample. Total RNA was extracted from PBMCs with Trizol reagent, with at least 5.5 micrograms obtained per sample. For every donor, an aliquot of PBMCs went through flow cytometry to measure the percentages of naive CD45RAhigh/CD27high T cells.

The sample taken for sequencing was blood. The sequence derives from a man older than 75 in good health. The chain links TRBV3-1 with TRBJ2-5; D gene: possibly TRBD2, on 5 matching bases. The nucleotide sequence reads TGTGCCAGCAGCCAAGCTCGAGGGTACCAAGAGACCCAGTACTTC. This translates into CASSQARGYQETQYF.